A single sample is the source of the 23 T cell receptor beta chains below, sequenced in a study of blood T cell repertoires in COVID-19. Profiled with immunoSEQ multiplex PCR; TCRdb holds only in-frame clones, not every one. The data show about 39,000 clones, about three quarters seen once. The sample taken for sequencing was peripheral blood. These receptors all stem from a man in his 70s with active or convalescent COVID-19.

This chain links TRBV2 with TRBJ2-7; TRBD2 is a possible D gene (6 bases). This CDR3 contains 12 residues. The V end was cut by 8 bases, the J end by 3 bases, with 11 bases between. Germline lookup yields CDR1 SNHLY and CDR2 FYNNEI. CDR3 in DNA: TGTGCCAGCGGGACCGGGGGCTACGAGCAGTACTTC. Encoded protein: CASGTGGYEQYF.

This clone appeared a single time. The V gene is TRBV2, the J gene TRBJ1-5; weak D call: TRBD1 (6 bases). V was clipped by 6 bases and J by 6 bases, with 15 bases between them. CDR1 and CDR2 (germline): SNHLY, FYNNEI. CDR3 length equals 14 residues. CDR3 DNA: TGTGCCAGCAGGGCAGGGGACGGGACTCAGCCCCAGCATTTT. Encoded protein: CASRAGDGTQPQHF.

CDR3: CASSLTPRGTDTQYF. CDR3 DNA sequence: TGTGCCAGCAGTTTAACCCCCAGGGGCACAGATACGCAGTATTTT. This sequence joins TRBV28 and TRBJ2-3; TRBD1 is a possible D gene (5 bases). The CDR3 consists of 15 residues. The germline gives CDR1 MDHEN, CDR2 SYDVKM. Trimming removed 2 bases from V and 1 base from J, with 10 bases in between.

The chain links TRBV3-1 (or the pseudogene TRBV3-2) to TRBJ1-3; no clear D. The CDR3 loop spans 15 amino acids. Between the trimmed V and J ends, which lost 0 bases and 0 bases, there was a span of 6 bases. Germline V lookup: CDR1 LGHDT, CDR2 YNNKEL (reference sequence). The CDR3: CASSQDTISGNTIYF. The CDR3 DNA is TGTGCCAGCAGCCAAGATACTATCTCTGGAAACACCATATATTTT.

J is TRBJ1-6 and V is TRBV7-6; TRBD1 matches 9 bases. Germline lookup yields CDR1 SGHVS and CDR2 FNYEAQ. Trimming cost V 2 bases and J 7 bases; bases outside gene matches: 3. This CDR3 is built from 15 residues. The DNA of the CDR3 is TGTGCCAGCAGCTTATCCGGGACAGGGAATTCACCCCTCCACTTT. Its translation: CASSLSGTGNSPLHF.

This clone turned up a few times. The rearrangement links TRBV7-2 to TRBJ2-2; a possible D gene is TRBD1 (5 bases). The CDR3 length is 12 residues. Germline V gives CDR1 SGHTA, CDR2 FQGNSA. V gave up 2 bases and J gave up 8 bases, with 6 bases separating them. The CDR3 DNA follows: TGTGCCAGCAGCTTAAGGGGAGGGGAGCTGTTTTTT. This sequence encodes CASSLRGGELFF. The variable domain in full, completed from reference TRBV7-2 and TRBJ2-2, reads GAGVSQSPSNKVTEKGKDVELRCDPISGHTALYWYRQSLGQGLEFLIYFQGNSAPDKSGLPSDRFSAERTGGSVSTLTIQRTQQEDSAVYLCASSLRGGELFFGEGSRLTVL.

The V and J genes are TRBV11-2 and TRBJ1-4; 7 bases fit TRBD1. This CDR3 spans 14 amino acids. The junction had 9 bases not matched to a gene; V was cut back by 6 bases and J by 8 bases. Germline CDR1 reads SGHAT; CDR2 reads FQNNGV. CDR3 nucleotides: TGTGCCAGCAGGACGACAGGGTCCGAAGAAAAACTGTTTTTT. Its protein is CASRTTGSEEKLFF.

The CDR3, as DNA: TGTGCCAGCAGTCGCAGACAGGGCGGGCAGTACTTC. Its protein is CASSRRQGGQYF. V gene TRBV11-3 combines with J gene TRBJ2-7; 7 bases fit TRBD1. The trim removed 6 bases at V and 9 bases at J, leaving 8 bases unmatched. Germline CDR1 reads SGHNT; CDR2 reads YENEEA. This CDR3 comprises 12 residues.

In DNA, the CDR3 is TGTGCCAGCAGTGAAAAGCGCCAGGGGGTAAGGCAGTTCTTC. Encoded protein: CASSEKRQGVRQFF. The genes are TRBV2 and TRBJ2-1; 7 bases map to TRBD1. Germline V gene sequence: CDR1 SNHLY, CDR2 FYNNEI. The CDR3 covers 14 residues. The J segment lost 12 bases and the V segment lost 2 bases, leaving 10 bases of the junction unmatched.

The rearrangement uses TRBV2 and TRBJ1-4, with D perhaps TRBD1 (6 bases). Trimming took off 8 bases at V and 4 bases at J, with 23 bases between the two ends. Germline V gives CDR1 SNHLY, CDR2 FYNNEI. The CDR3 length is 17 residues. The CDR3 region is CASVRASGTNHNEKLFF. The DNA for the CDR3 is TGTGCCAGCGTTAGAGCCTCCGGGACAAATCATAATGAAAAACTGTTTTTT.

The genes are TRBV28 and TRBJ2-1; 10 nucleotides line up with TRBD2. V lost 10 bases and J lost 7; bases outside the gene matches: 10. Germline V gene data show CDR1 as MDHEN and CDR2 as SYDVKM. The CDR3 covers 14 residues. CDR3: CATSSGGVRNEQFF. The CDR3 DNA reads TGTGCCACCTCAAGCGGGGGGGTGAGGAATGAGCAGTTCTTC.

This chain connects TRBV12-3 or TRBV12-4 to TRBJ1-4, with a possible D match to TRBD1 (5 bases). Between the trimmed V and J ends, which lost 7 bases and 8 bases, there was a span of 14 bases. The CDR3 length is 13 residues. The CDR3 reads CASNIGAGEKLFF. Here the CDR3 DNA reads TGTGCCAGCAACATAGGGGCAGGGGAAAAACTGTTTTTT.

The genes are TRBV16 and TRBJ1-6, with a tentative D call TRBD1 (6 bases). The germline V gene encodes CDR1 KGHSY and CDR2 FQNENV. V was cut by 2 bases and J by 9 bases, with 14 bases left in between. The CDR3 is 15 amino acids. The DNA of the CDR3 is TGTGCCAGCAGCCAACTTACAGGGTTACGTTCACCCCTCCACTTT. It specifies CASSQLTGLRSPLHF.

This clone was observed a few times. CDR3: CASSEGDPAGQPQHF. In nucleotides, the CDR3 is TGTGCCAGCAGTGAGGGTGACCCCGCGGGTCAGCCCCAGCATTTT. This rearrangement joins TRBV6-1 to TRBJ1-5; no clear D gene. Trimming removed 3 bases at V and 6 bases at J, with 15 bases between. Germline lookup yields CDR1 MNHNS and CDR2 SASEGT. This CDR3 region has 15 residues.

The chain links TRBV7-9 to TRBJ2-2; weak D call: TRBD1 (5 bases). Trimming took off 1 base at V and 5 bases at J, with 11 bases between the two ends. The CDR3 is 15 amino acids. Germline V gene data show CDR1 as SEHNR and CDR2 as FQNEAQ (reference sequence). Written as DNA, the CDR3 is TGTGCCAGCAGCTTAGTCAGGGTTCGTACCGGGGAGCTGTTTTTT. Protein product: CASSLVRVRTGELFF.

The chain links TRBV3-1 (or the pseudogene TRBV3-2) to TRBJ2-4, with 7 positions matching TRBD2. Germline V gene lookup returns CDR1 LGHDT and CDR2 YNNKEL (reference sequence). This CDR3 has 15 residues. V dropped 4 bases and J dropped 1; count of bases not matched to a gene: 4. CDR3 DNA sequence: TGTGCCAGCAGCCGAGCGGGGTCGGCCAAAAACATTCAGTACTTC. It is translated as CASSRAGSAKNIQYF.

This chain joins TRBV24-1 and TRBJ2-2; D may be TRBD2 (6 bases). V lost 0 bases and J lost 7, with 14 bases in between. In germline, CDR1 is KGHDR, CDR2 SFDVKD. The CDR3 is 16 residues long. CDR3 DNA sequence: TGTGCCACCAGTGATTTGACGAGGGACTCCCACGGGGAGCTGTTTTTT. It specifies CATSDLTRDSHGELFF.

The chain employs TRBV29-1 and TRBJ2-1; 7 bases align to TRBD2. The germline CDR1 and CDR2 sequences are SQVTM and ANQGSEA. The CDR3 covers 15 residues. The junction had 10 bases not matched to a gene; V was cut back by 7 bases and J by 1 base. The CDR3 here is CSALMRTRSYNEQFF. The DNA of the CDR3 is TGCAGCGCCCTGATGAGGACTAGATCCTACAATGAGCAGTTCTTC.

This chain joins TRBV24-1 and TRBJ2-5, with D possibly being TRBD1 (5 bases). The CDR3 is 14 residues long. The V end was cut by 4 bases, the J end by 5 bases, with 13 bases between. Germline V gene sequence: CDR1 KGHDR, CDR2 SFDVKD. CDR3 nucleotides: TGTGCCACCAGTGACCATGACAGAGCTGAGACCCAGTACTTC. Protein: CATSDHDRAETQYF.

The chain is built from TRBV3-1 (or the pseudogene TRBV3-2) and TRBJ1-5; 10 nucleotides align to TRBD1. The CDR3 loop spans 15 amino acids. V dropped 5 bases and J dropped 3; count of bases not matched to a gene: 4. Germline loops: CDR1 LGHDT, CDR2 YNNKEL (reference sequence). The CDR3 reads CASSAGTGDNQPQHF. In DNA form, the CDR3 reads TGTGCCAGCAGCGCCGGGACAGGGGACAATCAGCCCCAGCATTTT.

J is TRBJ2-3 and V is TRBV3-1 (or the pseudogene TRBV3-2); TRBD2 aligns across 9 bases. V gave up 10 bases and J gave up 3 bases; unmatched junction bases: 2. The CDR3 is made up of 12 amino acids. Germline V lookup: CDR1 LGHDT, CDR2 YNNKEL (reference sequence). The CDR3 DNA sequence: TGTGCCACTAGCGGGGAGACAGATACGCAGTATTTT. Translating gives CATSGETDTQYF.

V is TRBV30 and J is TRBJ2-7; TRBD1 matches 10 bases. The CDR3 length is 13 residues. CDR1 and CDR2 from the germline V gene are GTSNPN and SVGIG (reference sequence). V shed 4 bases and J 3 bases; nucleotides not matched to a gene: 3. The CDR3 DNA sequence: TGTGCCTGGACCGGACAGGGGGACTACGAGCAGTACTTC. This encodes CAWTGQGDYEQYF.

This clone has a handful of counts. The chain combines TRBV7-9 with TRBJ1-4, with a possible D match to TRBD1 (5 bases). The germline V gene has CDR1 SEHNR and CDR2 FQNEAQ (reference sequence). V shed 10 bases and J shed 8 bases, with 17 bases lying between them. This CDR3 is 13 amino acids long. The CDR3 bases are TGTGCCACTCAGCGGGGGGGTGAGGAAAAACTGTTTTTT. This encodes CATQRGGEEKLFF.